A single sample is the source of the 18 T cell receptor beta chains below, sequenced in a study of technical replicates of blood from a few donors. Generated by immunoSEQ multiplex PCR, the TCRdb table keeps only in-frame clones and is missing some. The data show 55,000 to 75,000 clones, 91% seen once. Sequences were obtained from PBMCs. Receptors were obtained from a human donor in good health. Some clones in this sample may be carry-over from other donors' samples.

This rearrangement joins TRBV6-6 to TRBJ1-2; 9 nucleotides line up with TRBD1. The CDR3 is 15 amino acids. With V trimmed by 6 bases and J by 4 bases, 9 bases remained unmatched. Germline CDR1 MNHNY, CDR2 SVGAGI (reference sequence). Written as DNA, the CDR3 is TGTGCCAGCAGCCATGGGGGACAGGGTGGCTATGGCTACACCTTC. Protein product: CASSHGGQGGYGYTF.

The chain is built from TRBV10-3 and TRBJ2-7; the match to TRBD2 covers 8 bases. The trim removed 5 bases at V and 3 bases at J, leaving 3 bases unmatched. The germline V gene encodes CDR1 ENHRY and CDR2 SYGVKD. The CDR3 runs to 13 residues. The CDR3 nucleotides are TGTGCCATCAGTACAAGCGGGAGCTACGAGCAGTACTTC. The encoded protein is CAISTSGSYEQYF.

The chain links TRBV6-5 to TRBJ1-2; possibly TRBD1 for D (6 bases). CDR1 is MNHEY, CDR2 SVGAGI, per germline. CDR3 length: 15 residues. V lost 5 bases and J 3 bases, leaving 16 bases between the germline ends. The CDR3 is CASSTVARQDYGYTF. In DNA, the CDR3 is TGTGCCAGCAGTACTGTCGCGCGACAGGACTATGGCTACACCTTC.

The chain uses TRBV6-1 and TRBJ1-5; TRBD1 agrees at 8 bases. Trimming cost V 6 bases and J 1 base; bases outside gene matches: 5. The CDR3 contains 15 residues. From germline, CDR1 is MNHNS and CDR2 SASEGT. Here the CDR3 reads CASRGGQESNQPQHF. CDR3 sequence (DNA): TGTGCCAGCAGGGGGGGACAGGAGAGCAATCAGCCCCAGCATTTT.

The rearrangement joins TRBV7-2 to TRBJ1-1, with D hard to call. This CDR3 comprises 13 residues. Per the germline V gene, CDR1 is SGHTA and CDR2 is FQGNSA. V shed 3 bases and J shed 6 bases, with 11 bases lying between them. The CDR3 reads CASSFFDSAEAFF. In nucleotides, the CDR3 is TGTGCCAGCAGCTTTTTCGACTCGGCTGAAGCTTTCTTT. Supplemented by reference TRBV7-2 and TRBJ1-1, the full variable domain reads GAGVSQSPSNKVTEKGKDVELRCDPISGHTALYWYRQSLGQGLEFLIYFQGNSAPDKSGLPSDRFSAERTGGSVSTLTIQRTQQEDSAVYLCASSFFDSAEAFFGQGTRLTVV.

V and J are TRBV7-2 and TRBJ2-7; D may be TRBD1 (5 bases). The CDR3 covers 13 residues. Looked up from germline, CDR1 is SGHTA and CDR2 is FQGNSA. V was clipped by 1 base and J by 2 bases, with 6 bases between them. CDR3: CASSLVDTYEQYF. CDR3 nucleotides: TGTGCCAGCAGCTTAGTGGACACCTACGAGCAGTACTTC.

The chain has TRBV10-1 and TRBJ2-7; D call uncertain. Germline V gene sequence: CDR1 WNHNN, CDR2 SYGVQD (reference sequence). The CDR3 length is 13 residues. Trimming took off 9 bases at V and 0 bases at J, with 12 bases between the two ends. This CDR3 reads CARALSCSYEQYF. The CDR3 coding sequence is TGCGCCAGGGCTCTGTCTTGCTCCTACGAGCAGTACTTC.

This chain uses TRBV6-5 with TRBJ2-2, with a tentative D call TRBD1 (6 bases). Germline V gene data show CDR1 as MNHEY and CDR2 as SVGAGI. V was pared by 7 bases and J by 4 bases, with 16 bases between. This CDR3 region has 15 residues. The CDR3 protein is CASKNRAIATGELFF. Here the CDR3 DNA reads TGTGCCAGCAAAAACAGGGCAATAGCCACCGGGGAGCTGTTTTTT.

The chain has TRBV7-2 and TRBJ2-3; 11 nucleotides align to TRBD2. CDR3 length: 13 amino acids. CDR1 and CDR2 from the germline V gene are SGHTA and FQGNSA. The CDR3 DNA follows: TGTGCTACTGGGCTAGCGGGAGGAAATACGCAGTATTTT. Translating gives CATGLAGGNTQYF.

V gene TRBV7-2 combines with J gene TRBJ1-2, with TRBD1 matching 10 bases. Germline V gene lookup returns CDR1 SGHTA and CDR2 FQGNSA. The CDR3 length is 15 residues. The V segment lost 4 bases and the J segment 10 bases; nucleotides outside the gene matches: 12. Here the CDR3 DNA reads TGTGCCAGCAGCTCAGCCCCGGGACAGGGGTCCCTCTACACCTTC. Amino acids: CASSSAPGQGSLYTF.

The chain employs TRBV5-4 and TRBJ1-1, with D tentatively TRBD1 (6 bases). CDR3 length: 14 residues. Germline V CDR1 and CDR2: SGHNT, YYREEE (reference sequence). Between the trimmed V and J ends, which lost 5 bases and 6 bases, there was a span of 17 bases. Here the CDR3 reads CASSWNAGVSEAFF. In DNA, the CDR3 is TGTGCCAGCAGTTGGAACGCAGGGGTGTCTGAAGCTTTCTTT.

The chain uses TRBV4-1 and TRBJ2-3; D is possibly TRBD1 (6 bases). The CDR3 is made up of 15 amino acids. Germline-derived CDR1 and CDR2 are MGHRA and YSYEKL. Trimming removed 2 bases from V and 0 bases from J, with 9 bases in between. The CDR3 sequence is CASSQQQGSTDTQYF. DNA of the CDR3: TGCGCCAGCAGCCAACAACAGGGTAGCACAGATACGCAGTATTTT.

The chain has TRBV5-4 and TRBJ2-1, with TRBD1 matching 9 bases. CDR1 and CDR2 from the germline V gene are SGHNT and YYREEE (reference sequence). This CDR3 contains 13 residues. V trimming: 4 bases; J trimming: 6 bases; junction bases outside the gene matches: 2. This CDR3 reads CASSTGQGNEQFF. CDR3 sequence (DNA): TGTGCCAGCAGCACGGGACAGGGCAATGAGCAGTTCTTC.

V and J are TRBV4-1 and TRBJ1-3; D unclear. Germline assignment: CDR1 MGHRA and CDR2 YSYEKL. Trimming shortened V by 4 bases and J by 3 bases, and 25 bases separated the two germline ends. This CDR3 is built from 19 residues. The CDR3 sequence: CASSLARNPTRFGGNTIYF. The CDR3 bases are TGCGCCAGCAGCCTAGCCCGCAATCCGACGCGATTTGGTGGAAACACCATATATTTT.

V and J are TRBV25-1 and TRBJ1-6, with 8 bases identical to TRBD1. The CDR3 is 14 residues long. Per the germline V gene, CDR1 is MGHDK and CDR2 is SYGVNS. J lost 7 bases, V lost 7 bases, and 6 bases had no gene match. The CDR3, as DNA: TGTGCCAGCAACCCAGGACAGGGAAATTCACCCCTCCACTTT. Translating it yields CASNPGQGNSPLHF. Filled out from reference TRBV25-1 and TRBJ1-6, the complete variable domain reads EADIYQTPRYLVIGTGKKITLECSQTMGHDKMYWYQQDPGMELHLIHYSYGVNSTEKGDLSSESTVSRIRTEHFPLTLESARPSHTSQYLCASNPGQGNSPLHFGNGTRLTVT.

The genes are TRBV27 and TRBJ2-1, with 9 bases lining up with TRBD2. Germline assignment: CDR1 MNHEY and CDR2 SMNVEV (reference sequence). V lost 2 bases to trimming and J lost 4 bases; unmatched junction nucleotides: 12. The CDR3 consists of 18 residues. CDR3 sequence reads: CASSLPVSSGTRYNEQFF. The CDR3 DNA follows: TGTGCCAGCAGTTTACCGGTTTCTAGCGGGACTCGATACAATGAGCAGTTCTTC.

The sample holds one count of this clone. CDR3 DNA: TGTGCCAGCAGCCAACAGGGGGCATCCTATAATTCACCCCTCCACTTT. Protein product: CASSQQGASYNSPLHF. This sequence joins TRBV7-3 and TRBJ1-6, with 9 bases that match TRBD1. The CDR3 extends over 16 amino acids. The junction had 3 bases not matched to a gene; V was cut back by 5 bases and J by 1 base. CDR1 is SGHTA and CDR2 is FQGTGA in the germline V gene. The whole variable domain, remainder taken from reference TRBV7-3 and TRBJ1-6, is GAGVSQTPSNKVTEKGKYVELRCDPISGHTALYWYRQSLGQGPEFLIYFQGTGAADDSGLPNDRFFAVRPEGSVSTLKIQRTERGDSAVYLCASSQQGASYNSPLHFGNGTRLTVT.

V usage is TRBV15 and J usage is TRBJ2-2, with D possibly TRBD2 on 5 matching bases. The V end lost 5 bases, the J end lost 2 bases, and 21 bases lay between the germline ends. The germline V gene has CDR1 LNHNV and CDR2 YYDKDF (reference sequence). The CDR3 totals 18 residues. DNA of the CDR3: TGTGCCACCAGCTCCTATGGGAGCGGCGGCTATAACACCGGGGAGCTGTTTTTT. Its translation is CATSSYGSGGYNTGELFF. The variable domain in full, with the rest retrieved from reference TRBV15 and TRBJ2-2, is DAMVIQNPRYQVTQFGKPVTLSCSQTLNHNVMYWYQQKSSQAPKLLFHYYDKDFNNEADTPDNFQSRRPNTSFCFLDIRSPGLGDTAMYLCATSSYGSGGYNTGELFFGEGSRLTVL.